The clone carrying this T cell receptor (beta chain) was counted many times. The library targeted TCRbeta and was prepared with unique molecular identifiers. Each CDR3 protein gets one entry after TCRdb re-called the PCR reads with MiXCR. This sample has about 240,000 distinct CDR3 sequences, with more than 10% found just once. These data originate in a study of T-cell reconstitution after alpha-beta-depleted transplantation in children. The starting material was PBMCs from the stem cell graft donor, obtained from the stem cell graft. The clonotype was recovered from a human donor who donated a stem cell graft to a child with acute lymphoblastic leukemia.

CDR3: CASSPRLTEAFF. CDR3 DNA sequence: TGTGCCAGCAGTCCCCGACTCACTGAAGCTTTCTTT. The genes are TRBV6-5 and TRBJ1-1; D is undetermined. V lost 5 bases, J lost 4 bases, and 8 bases lay in between. This CDR3 has 12 amino acids. CDR1 MNHEY and CDR2 SVGAGI come from the germline V gene.